These T cell receptor beta chains were read from a single sample in a study of shared clonotypes between healthy human individuals. Sequencing was performed with immunoSEQ multiplex PCR; in TCRdb, only in-frame clones are kept and a portion is missing. The sample carries over a million clones, around 82% recorded once. The sequenced sample consisted of memory CD4+ T cells from PBMCs. All receptors come from a man between 18 and 35 years old in good health. Some clones in this sample may be carry-over from other donors' samples. CDR3s include the opening cysteine and the closing phenylalanine or tryptophan.

J gene,V gene,CDR3 protein
TRBJ2-3,TRBV5-8,CASRGLAEGDTQYF
TRBJ2-7,TRBV28,CASSLRTASSYEQYF
TRBJ2-3,TRBV2,CASSERQVPTDTQYF
TRBJ2-1,TRBV5-1,CASSPGDRDEQFF
TRBJ2-1,TRBV6-1,CASSERRGYNEQFF
TRBJ2-5,TRBV5-1,CASSLNTGRQETQYF
TRBJ2-1,TRBV5-1,CASTPGLDPYNEQFF
TRBJ2-5,TRBV27,CASSFSGSRETQYF
TRBJ2-1,TRBV5-1,CASQGEHEQFF
TRBJ1-1,TRBV27,CASSLGWGKIDTEAFF
TRBJ2-7,TRBV6-6,CASSHPYEQYF
TRBJ2-1,TRBV7-2,CASSLERGREAFF
TRBJ2-7,TRBV18,CASSLLVPGPFYEQYF
TRBJ2-3,TRBV4-1,CASSLNPGQPLNTDTQYF
TRBJ2-5,TRBV5-1,CASSLAVGRGETQYF
TRBJ1-1,TRBV14,CASSQDRQGREAFF
TRBJ2-5,TRBV4-1,CASSQKTGPETQYF
TRBJ2-7,TRBV7-6,CASSFGGRGDSEQYF
TRBJ1-1,TRBV7-3,CASSLTRNTEAFF
TRBJ1-2,TRBV5-8,CASSIGTGGAGGYTF
TRBJ1-2,TRBV2,CASSPRAAGGYTF
TRBJ2-7,TRBV5-1,CASSAGTGGLEQYF
TRBJ1-5,TRBV7-2,CASSPRPGSNQPQHF
TRBJ2-7,TRBV18,CASSDAGKRDEQYF
TRBJ1-5,TRBV19,CASSSTGGSVQPQHF
TRBJ2-7,TRBV5-4,CASSLYQRVEQYF
TRBJ2-7,TRBV7-2,CASSLTSGSYEQYF
TRBJ2-1,TRBV4-1,CASSQDPDGGVSSYNEQFF
TRBJ1-2,TRBV2,CASRDPIQGLYGYTF
TRBJ2-7,TRBV13,CASSFKPGPPLGEQYF